This is a list of T cell receptor beta chains from one sample in a study of shared clonotypes between healthy human individuals. Only in-frame clones appear in the TCRdb table, and some are missing; sequencing was by immunoSEQ multiplex PCR. The profile shows 1,400,000 or so clones, approximately 98.5% of them singletons. The sequenced sample was naive CD4+ T cells sorted from blood. The receptors originated from a man younger than 45 in good health. Both conserved end residues are part of each CDR3. The D gene is left open where the match is weak. Size tells how often a clone was seen (once, few, many) or the class of an expanded clone, and some rows leave it out.

d_call: NA; v_call: TRBV7-9; clone_size: once; j_call: TRBJ2-7; cdr3_nt: TGTGCCAGCAGCTTGGTCTCGGACTCCTACGAGCAGTACTTC; cdr3_aa: CASSLVSDSYEQYF
d_call: TRBD1; v_call: TRBV5-1; clone_size: NA; j_call: TRBJ2-3; cdr3_nt: TGCGCCAGCAGCAGTAGGGACAGAGCCACAGATACGCAGTATTTT; cdr3_aa: CASSSRDRATDTQYF
d_call: TRBD1; v_call: TRBV2; clone_size: NA; j_call: TRBJ2-7; cdr3_nt: TGTGCCAGCGGTTGGACAGGGCGCAACGAGCAGTACTTC; cdr3_aa: CASGWTGRNEQYF
d_call: NA; v_call: TRBV18; clone_size: NA; j_call: TRBJ2-1; cdr3_nt: TGTGCCAGCTCACAAACAAGGACCTACAATGAGCAGTTCTTC; cdr3_aa: CASSQTRTYNEQFF
d_call: NA; v_call: TRBV11-2; clone_size: NA; j_call: TRBJ1-1; cdr3_nt: TGTGCCAGCAGCGTACAGCCGCTGAACACTGAAGCTTTCTTT; cdr3_aa: CASSVQPLNTEAFF
d_call: TRBD2; v_call: TRBV25-1; clone_size: NA; j_call: TRBJ2-1; cdr3_nt: TGTGCCAGCAGTGGGGCTAGCGGACCGTACAATGAGCAGTTCTTC; cdr3_aa: CASSGASGPYNEQFF
d_call: NA; v_call: TRBV27; clone_size: NA; j_call: TRBJ2-2; cdr3_nt: TGTGCCAGCAGTTTAAGAGTCCAAGCGGGTTTCACCGGGGAGCTGTTTTTT; cdr3_aa: CASSLRVQAGFTGELFF
d_call: NA; v_call: TRBV28; clone_size: NA; j_call: TRBJ1-2; cdr3_nt: TGTGCCAGCAGTCATCGGTTGTTGGGCTACACCTTC; cdr3_aa: CASSHRLLGYTF
d_call: TRBD1; v_call: TRBV5-1; clone_size: NA; j_call: TRBJ2-3; cdr3_nt: TGCGCCAGCAGCGCCGACCGGGACAGGGTATTGGATACGCAGTATTTT; cdr3_aa: CASSADRDRVLDTQYF
d_call: NA; v_call: TRBV10-2; clone_size: NA; j_call: TRBJ2-7; cdr3_nt: TGCGCCAGCATCGGGGGCCCCTACGAGCAGTACTTC; cdr3_aa: CASIGGPYEQYF
d_call: NA; v_call: TRBV7-9; clone_size: once; j_call: TRBJ1-2; cdr3_nt: TGTGCCAGCAGCCGCCCCCCGGGAAGAACATTCTATGGCTACACCTTC; cdr3_aa: CASSRPPGRTFYGYTF
d_call: TRBD1; v_call: TRBV6-1; clone_size: NA; j_call: TRBJ1-5; cdr3_nt: TGTGCCAGCAGCGCTACAGGGGGCAATCAGCCCCAGCATTTT; cdr3_aa: CASSATGGNQPQHF
d_call: NA; v_call: TRBV30; clone_size: once; j_call: TRBJ1-2; cdr3_nt: TGTGCCTGGAGTGTAGGACCCCCTGGGTATGGCTACACCTTC; cdr3_aa: CAWSVGPPGYGYTF
d_call: NA; v_call: TRBV5-1; clone_size: NA; j_call: TRBJ2-3; cdr3_nt: TGCGCCAGCAGCTTGGCCTCAAAGGGCGGTCCAGATACGCAGTATTTT; cdr3_aa: CASSLASKGGPDTQYF
d_call: TRBD1; v_call: TRBV5-5; clone_size: NA; j_call: TRBJ2-7; cdr3_nt: TGTGCCAGCAGCTATACCGGGACAGGGGACGAGCAGTACTTC; cdr3_aa: CASSYTGTGDEQYF
d_call: NA; v_call: TRBV28; clone_size: once; j_call: TRBJ1-5; cdr3_nt: TGTGCCGCACAGGGTTTTCGAGGTCAGCCCCAGCATTTT; cdr3_aa: CAAQGFRGQPQHF
d_call: NA; v_call: TRBV18; clone_size: NA; j_call: TRBJ2-3; cdr3_nt: TGTGCCAGCTCAGCACGACAGGGAGGGGAGACAGATACGCAGTATTTT; cdr3_aa: CASSARQGGETDTQYF
d_call: NA; v_call: TRBV21-1; clone_size: once; j_call: TRBJ2-1; cdr3_nt: TGTGCCAGCAGCGCCCGGTATCTAGCGGGATCCAATGAGCAGTTCTTC; cdr3_aa: CASSARYLAGSNEQFF
d_call: NA; v_call: TRBV5-1; clone_size: NA; j_call: TRBJ1-4; cdr3_nt: TGCGCCAGCACCTTTGGGGGGCTCGTGAATGAAAAACTGTTTTTT; cdr3_aa: CASTFGGLVNEKLFF
d_call: NA; v_call: TRBV6-5; clone_size: NA; j_call: TRBJ2-7; cdr3_nt: TGTGCCAGCAGCGCGGACTCTCCCCACTACGAGCAGTACTTC; cdr3_aa: CASSADSPHYEQYF
d_call: TRBD1; v_call: TRBV2; clone_size: NA; j_call: TRBJ1-2; cdr3_nt: TGTGCATCCGGGACAGGGGCTGGCTACACCTTC; cdr3_aa: CASGTGAGYTF